This TCR beta chain comes out of a study of radiotherapy plus CTLA-4 blockade in lung cancer (dated by TCRdb to 2017 to 2018). For the wider study: Objective responses were observed in 18% of enrolled patients, and disease control was achieved in roughly 29%. The paper as a whole reports these results and caveats: The strongest predictors of response were reported to be early dynamic shifts in blood T cell clones along with a rise in serum interferon-beta following radiation. After treatment with radiotherapy and ipilimumab, TCR clones that originated in tumors expanded in peripheral blood.

This clone was detected a few times. It lacks a known antigen. The record has no base qualities; no much larger clone is one base away. CDR1 and CDR2 are drawn from the germline V gene: LGHNA, YSLEER. The CDR3 numbers 17 residues from cysteine through phenylalanine. Of the read, only the CDR3 DNA is kept; its 51 bases are in frame from base 1. Here V drops 6 bases and J drops 4 bases, and the junction holds 14 bases not matched to any gene. Library prep was done by the immunoSEQ multiplex PCR assay. TCRdb obtained this table from immuneACCESS and retained in-frame rearrangements with V and J assigned. These tables miss some clones; where compared with another copy, unresolved V genes account for less than half of the shortfall, and the remainder is unexplained. This sample gives roughly 98,000 clones in total; about 83% of them show up just once. Of the sample, 13% to 15% falls within the top ten clones.

In this study, focal radiation therapy paired with CTLA-4 blockade (ipilimumab) was tested in patients who had chemo-refractory metastatic non-small-cell lung cancer. Sequences were derived from peripheral blood, sampled from a patient treated with radiotherapy plus ipilimumab. The sequence was obtained from a human donor with non-small cell lung cancer that progressed on radiotherapy plus ipilimumab. The rearrangement combines TRBV4-3 with TRBJ1-4; TRBD1 lines up with 7 middle nucleotides. The DNA is TGCGCCAGCAGTCCCGGGACAGCGTATGGAGTTAATGAAAAACTGTTTTTT. Translation gives CASSPGTAYGVNEKLFF.